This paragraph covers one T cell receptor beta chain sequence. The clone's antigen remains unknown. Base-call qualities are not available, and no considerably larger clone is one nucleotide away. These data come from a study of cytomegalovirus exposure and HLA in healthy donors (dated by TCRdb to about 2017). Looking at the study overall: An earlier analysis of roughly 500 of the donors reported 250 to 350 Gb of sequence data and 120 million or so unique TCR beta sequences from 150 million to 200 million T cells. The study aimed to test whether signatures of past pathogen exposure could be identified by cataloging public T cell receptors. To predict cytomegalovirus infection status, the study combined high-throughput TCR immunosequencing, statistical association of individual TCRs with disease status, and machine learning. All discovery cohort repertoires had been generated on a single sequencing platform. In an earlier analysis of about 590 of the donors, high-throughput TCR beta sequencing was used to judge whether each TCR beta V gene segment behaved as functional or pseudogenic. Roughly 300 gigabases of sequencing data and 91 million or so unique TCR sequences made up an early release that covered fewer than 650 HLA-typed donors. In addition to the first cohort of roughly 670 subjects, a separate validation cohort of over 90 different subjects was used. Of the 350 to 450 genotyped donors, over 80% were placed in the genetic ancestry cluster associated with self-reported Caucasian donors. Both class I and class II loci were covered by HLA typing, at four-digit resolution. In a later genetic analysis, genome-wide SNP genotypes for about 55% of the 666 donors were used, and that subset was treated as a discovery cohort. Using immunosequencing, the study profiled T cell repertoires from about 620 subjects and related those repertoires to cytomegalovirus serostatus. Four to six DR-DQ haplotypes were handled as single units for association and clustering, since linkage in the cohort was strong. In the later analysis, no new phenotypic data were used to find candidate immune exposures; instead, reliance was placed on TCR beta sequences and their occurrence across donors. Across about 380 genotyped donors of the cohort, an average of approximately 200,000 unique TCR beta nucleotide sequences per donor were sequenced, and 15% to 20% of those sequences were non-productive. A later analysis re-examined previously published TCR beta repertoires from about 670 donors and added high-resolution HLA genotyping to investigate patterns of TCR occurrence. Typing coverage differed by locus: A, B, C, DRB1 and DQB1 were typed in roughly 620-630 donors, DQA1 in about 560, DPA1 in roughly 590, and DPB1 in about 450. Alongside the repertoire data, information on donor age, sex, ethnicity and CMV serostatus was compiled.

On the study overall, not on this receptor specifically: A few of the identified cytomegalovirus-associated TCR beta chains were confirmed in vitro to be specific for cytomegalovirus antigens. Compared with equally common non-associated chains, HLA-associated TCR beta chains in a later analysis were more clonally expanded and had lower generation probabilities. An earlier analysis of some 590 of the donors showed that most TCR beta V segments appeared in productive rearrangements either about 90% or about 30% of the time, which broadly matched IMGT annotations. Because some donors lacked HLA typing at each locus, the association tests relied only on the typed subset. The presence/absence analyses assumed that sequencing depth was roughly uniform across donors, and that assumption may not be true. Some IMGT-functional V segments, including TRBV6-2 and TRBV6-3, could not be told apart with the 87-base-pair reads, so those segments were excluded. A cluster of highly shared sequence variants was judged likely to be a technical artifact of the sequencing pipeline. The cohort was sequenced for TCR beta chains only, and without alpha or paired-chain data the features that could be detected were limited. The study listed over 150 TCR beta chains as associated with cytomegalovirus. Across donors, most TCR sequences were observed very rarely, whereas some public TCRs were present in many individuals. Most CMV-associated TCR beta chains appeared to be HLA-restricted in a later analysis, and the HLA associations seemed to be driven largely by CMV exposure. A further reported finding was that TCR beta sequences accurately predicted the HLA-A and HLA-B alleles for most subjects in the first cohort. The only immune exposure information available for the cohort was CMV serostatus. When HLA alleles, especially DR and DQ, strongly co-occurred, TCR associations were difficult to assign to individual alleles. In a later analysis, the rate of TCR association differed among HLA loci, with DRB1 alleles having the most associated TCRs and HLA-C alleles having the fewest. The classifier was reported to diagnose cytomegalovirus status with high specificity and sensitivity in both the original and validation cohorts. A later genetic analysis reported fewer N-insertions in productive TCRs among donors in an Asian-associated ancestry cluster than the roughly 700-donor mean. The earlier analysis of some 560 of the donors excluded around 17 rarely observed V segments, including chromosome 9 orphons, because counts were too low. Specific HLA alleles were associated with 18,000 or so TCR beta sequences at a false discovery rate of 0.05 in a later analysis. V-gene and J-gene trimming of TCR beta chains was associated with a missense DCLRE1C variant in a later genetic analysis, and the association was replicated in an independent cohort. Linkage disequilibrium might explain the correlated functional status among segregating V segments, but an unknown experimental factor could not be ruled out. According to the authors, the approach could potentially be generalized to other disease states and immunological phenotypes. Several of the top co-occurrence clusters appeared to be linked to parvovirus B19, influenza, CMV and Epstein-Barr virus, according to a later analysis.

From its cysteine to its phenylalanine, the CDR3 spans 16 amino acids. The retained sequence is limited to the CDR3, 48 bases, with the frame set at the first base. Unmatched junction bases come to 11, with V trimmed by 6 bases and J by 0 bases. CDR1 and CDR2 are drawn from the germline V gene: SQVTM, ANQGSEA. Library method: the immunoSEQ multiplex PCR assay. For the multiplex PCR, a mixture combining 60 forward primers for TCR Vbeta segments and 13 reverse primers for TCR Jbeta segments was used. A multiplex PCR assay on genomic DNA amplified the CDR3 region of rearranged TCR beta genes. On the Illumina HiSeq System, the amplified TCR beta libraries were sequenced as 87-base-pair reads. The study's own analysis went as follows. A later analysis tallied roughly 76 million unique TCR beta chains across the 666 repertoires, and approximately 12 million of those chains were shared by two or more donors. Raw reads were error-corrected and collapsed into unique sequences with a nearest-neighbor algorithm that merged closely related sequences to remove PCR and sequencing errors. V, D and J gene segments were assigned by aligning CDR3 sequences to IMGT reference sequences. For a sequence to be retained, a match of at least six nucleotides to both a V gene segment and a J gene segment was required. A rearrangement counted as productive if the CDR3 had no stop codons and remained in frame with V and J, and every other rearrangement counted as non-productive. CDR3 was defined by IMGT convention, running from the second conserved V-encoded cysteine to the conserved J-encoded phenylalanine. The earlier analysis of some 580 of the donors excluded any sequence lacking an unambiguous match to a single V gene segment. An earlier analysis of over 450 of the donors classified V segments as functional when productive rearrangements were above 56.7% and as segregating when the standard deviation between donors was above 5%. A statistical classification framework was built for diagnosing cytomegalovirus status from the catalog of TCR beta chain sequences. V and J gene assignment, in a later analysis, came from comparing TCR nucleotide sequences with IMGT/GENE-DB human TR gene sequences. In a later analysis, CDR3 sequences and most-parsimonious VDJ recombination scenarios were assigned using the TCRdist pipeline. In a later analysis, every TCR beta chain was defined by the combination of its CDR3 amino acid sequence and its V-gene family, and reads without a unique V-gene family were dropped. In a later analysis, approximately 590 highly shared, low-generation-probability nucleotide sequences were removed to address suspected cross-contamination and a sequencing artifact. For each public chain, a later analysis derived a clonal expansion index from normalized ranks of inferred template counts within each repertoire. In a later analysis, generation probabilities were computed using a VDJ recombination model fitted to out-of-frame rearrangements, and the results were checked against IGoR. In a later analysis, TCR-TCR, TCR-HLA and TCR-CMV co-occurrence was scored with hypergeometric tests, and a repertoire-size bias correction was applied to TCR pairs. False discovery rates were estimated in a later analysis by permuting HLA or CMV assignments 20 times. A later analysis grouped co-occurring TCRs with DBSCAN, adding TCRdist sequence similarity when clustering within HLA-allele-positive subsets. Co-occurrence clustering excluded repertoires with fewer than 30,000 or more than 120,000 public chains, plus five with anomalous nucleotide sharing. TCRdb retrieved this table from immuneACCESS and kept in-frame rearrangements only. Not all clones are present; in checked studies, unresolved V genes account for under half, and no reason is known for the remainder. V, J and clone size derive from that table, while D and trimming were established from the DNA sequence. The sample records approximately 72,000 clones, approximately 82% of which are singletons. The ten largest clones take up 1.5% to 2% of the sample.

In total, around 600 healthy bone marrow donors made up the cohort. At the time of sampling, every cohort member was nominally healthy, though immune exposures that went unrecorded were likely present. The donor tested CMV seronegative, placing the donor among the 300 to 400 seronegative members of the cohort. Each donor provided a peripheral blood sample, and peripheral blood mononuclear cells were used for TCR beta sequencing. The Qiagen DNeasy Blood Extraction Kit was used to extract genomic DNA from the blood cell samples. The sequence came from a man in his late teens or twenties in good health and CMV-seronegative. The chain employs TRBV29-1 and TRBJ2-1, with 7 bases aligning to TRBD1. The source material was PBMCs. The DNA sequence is TGCAGCGTGCTTCTTTTACAGGGGAACTCCTACAATGAGCAGTTCTTC. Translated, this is CSVLLLQGNSYNEQFF.